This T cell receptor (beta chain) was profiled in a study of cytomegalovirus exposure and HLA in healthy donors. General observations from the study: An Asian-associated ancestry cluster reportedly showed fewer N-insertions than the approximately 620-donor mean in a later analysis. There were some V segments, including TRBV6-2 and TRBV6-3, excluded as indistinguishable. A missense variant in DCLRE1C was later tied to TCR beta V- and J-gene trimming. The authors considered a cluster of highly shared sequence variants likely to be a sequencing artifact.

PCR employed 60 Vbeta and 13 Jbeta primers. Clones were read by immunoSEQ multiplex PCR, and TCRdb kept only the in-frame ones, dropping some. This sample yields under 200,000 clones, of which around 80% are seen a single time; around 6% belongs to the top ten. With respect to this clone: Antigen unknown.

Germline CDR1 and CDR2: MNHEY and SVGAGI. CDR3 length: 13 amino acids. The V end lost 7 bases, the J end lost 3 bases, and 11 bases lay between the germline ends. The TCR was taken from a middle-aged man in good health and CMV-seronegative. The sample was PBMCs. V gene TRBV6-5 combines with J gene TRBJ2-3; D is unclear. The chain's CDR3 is CASTPRGTDTQYF. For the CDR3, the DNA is TGTGCCAGCACCCCACGCGGAACAGATACGCAGTATTTT.